Presented here are 32 T cell receptor beta chains from one specimen sequenced in a study of cytomegalovirus exposure and HLA in healthy donors. The PCR ran on 60 Vbeta and 13 Jbeta primers. Here immunoSEQ multiplex PCR was the method, and the copy in TCRdb shows in-frame clones only, minus some. The sample comprises around 50,000 clones, roughly 80% of which are singletons, and around 8% rests with the top ten. The sample taken for sequencing was PBMCs. Every receptor here comes from a man aged 25 to 45 in good health and CMV-seropositive.

J is TRBJ1-1 and V is TRBV6-1, with TRBD1 matching 8 bases. The CDR3 spans 14 residues. Looked up from germline, CDR1 is MNHNS and CDR2 is SASEGT. CDR3 in DNA: TGTGCTTCCGACAGGGGCGATGGTAACACTGAAGCTTTCTTT. Translating it yields CASDRGDGNTEAFF.

The chain joins TRBV28 to TRBJ2-7; possibly TRBD2 for D (7 bases). Germline CDR1 and CDR2: MDHEN and SYDVKM. The CDR3 is 15 amino acids. V lost 7 bases and J 7 bases, leaving 23 bases between the germline ends. CDR3 DNA sequence: TGTGCCAGCACCGAACGTCCGGGGGGCCCTTGGGAGCAGTACTTC. This codes for CASTERPGGPWEQYF.

V usage is TRBV27 and J usage is TRBJ1-4; 8 positions agree with TRBD1. CDR1 is MNHEY and CDR2 is SMNVEV in the germline V gene (reference sequence). This CDR3 has 15 residues. The V and J ends lost 6 bases and 6 bases, in that order; junction bases with no gene match: 9. The CDR3 DNA follows: TGTGCCAGCAGGTCCCCGGGGACAGGCTATGAAAAACTGTTTTTT. Its translation: CASRSPGTGYEKLFF.

The genes are TRBV6-1 and TRBJ2-3, with 7 bases lining up with TRBD2. This CDR3 spans 14 amino acids. V dropped 6 bases and J dropped 0; count of bases not matched to a gene: 3. Germline loops: CDR1 MNHNS, CDR2 SASEGT. CDR3 coding DNA: TGTGCCAGCAGGGGGGGACTAAGCACAGATACGCAGTATTTT. This encodes CASRGGLSTDTQYF.

The chain has TRBV19 and TRBJ2-3, with 9 bases lining up with TRBD1. J lost 2 bases, V lost 5 bases, and 5 bases had no gene match. Germline V gives CDR1 LNHDA, CDR2 SQIVND (reference sequence). The length of the CDR3 is 15 residues. In DNA form, the CDR3 reads TGTGCCAGTAGTTCCGGGACAGGGACCACAGATACGCAGTATTTT. It codes for CASSSGTGTTDTQYF.

J is TRBJ2-1 and V is TRBV30; 10 nucleotides align to TRBD2. V trimming: 0 bases; J trimming: 6 bases; junction bases outside the gene matches: 2. The length of the CDR3 is 14 residues. Germline CDR1 and CDR2: GTSNPN and SVGIG (reference sequence). Written as DNA, the CDR3 is TGTGCCTGGAGTGTAACTAGCGGGGTCAATGAGCAGTTCTTC. Amino acids: CAWSVTSGVNEQFF.

To note about this clone: A read error may account for a junction end that differs from germline. The rearrangement joins TRBV10-1 to TRBJ1-1; D unresolved. Germline-derived CDR1 and CDR2 are WNHNN and SYGVQD (reference sequence). This CDR3 is 14 amino acids long. CDR3 nucleotide sequence: TGCGCCAGCAGTTCCGGGATCCCGAACGCTGAAGCTTTCTTT. Translation: CASSSGIPNAEAFF.

The V gene is TRBV7-6, the J gene TRBJ2-3; possible D gene TRBD2, 7 bases. Trimming removed 0 bases at V and 6 bases at J, with 13 bases between. CDR1 is SGHVS and CDR2 is FNYEAQ in the germline V gene. CDR3 length: 15 amino acids. CDR3 region: CASSLAGGRADTQYF. The CDR3, as DNA: TGTGCCAGCAGCTTAGCGGGGGGGCGGGCTGATACGCAGTATTTT. The full variable domain, with the rest looked up from reference TRBV7-6 and TRBJ2-3, is GAGVSQSPRYKVTKRGQDVALRCDPISGHVSLYWYRQALGQGPEFLTYFNYEAQQDKSGLPNDRFSAERPEGSISTLTIQRTEQRDSAMYRCASSLAGGRADTQYFGPGTRLTVL.

The genes are TRBV29-1 and TRBJ1-5, with D possibly matching TRBD1 (6 bases). CDR1 SQVTM and CDR2 ANQGSEA come from the germline V gene. The length of the CDR3 is 13 residues. Trimming left V 5 bases short and J 0 bases short, with 8 bases between. This CDR3 reads CSVLTGSNQPQHF. The DNA for the CDR3 is TGCAGCGTTCTGACAGGTAGCAATCAGCCCCAGCATTTT.

This chain links TRBV10-3 with TRBJ2-7, with D perhaps TRBD1 (6 bases). This CDR3 has 13 amino acids. Germline V CDR1 and CDR2: ENHRY, SYGVKD. Deletions cut 7 bases from V and 2 bases from J, with 12 bases between. The CDR3 DNA sequence: TGTGCCATCACGGAGGCAGGGGCCTACGAGCAGTACTTC. This translates into CAITEAGAYEQYF.

This clone was seen more than once but under ten times. The chain carries TRBV7-6 and TRBJ2-1, with 9 positions matching TRBD1. Germline values: CDR1 SGHVS, CDR2 FNYEAQ. The CDR3 totals 13 residues. Written as DNA, the CDR3 is TGTGCGGAACAGGGGGCCCGTTCGAATGAGCAGTTCTTC. Its translation is CAEQGARSNEQFF. Based on the CDR3 plus reference TRBV7-6 and TRBJ2-1, the full variable domain is GAGVSQSPRYKVTKRGQDVALRCDPISGHVSLYWYRQALGQGPEFLTYFNYEAQQDKSGLPNDRFSAERPEGSISTLTIQRTEQRDSAMYRCAEQGARSNEQFFGPGTRLTVL.

The chain joins TRBV28 to TRBJ1-4, with D uncertain. The CDR3 extends over 16 amino acids. Per the germline V gene, CDR1 is MDHEN and CDR2 is SYDVKM. Trimming stripped 6 bases from V and 6 bases from J, with 20 bases between. DNA of the CDR3: TGTGCCAGCAGCTTAGGTTCTACCCCGAGGGATGAAAAACTGTTTTTT. Protein product: CASSLGSTPRDEKLFF. Variable domain in full (rest from reference TRBV28 and TRBJ1-4): DVKVTQSSRYLVKRTGEKVFLECVQDMDHENMFWYRQDPGLGLRLIYFSYDVKMKEKGDIPEGYSVSREKKERFSLILESASTNQTSMYLCASSLGSTPRDEKLFFGSGTQLSVL.

The genes are TRBV28 and TRBJ2-7; D perhaps matches TRBD2 (6 bases). CDR3 length: 16 amino acids. Trimming cost V 5 bases and J 6 bases, with 23 bases left between them. Germline V gene lookup returns CDR1 MDHEN and CDR2 SYDVKM. CDR3 amino acids: CASSALPQRRDGEQYF. DNA for the CDR3: TGTGCCAGCAGTGCCCTCCCCCAACGGCGGGACGGCGAGCAGTACTTC.

The chain has TRBV6-5 and TRBJ2-7, with 7 bases lining up with TRBD1. This CDR3 has 13 residues. Trimming removed 6 bases from V and 2 bases from J; junction bases left unmatched: 4. Germline V gives CDR1 MNHEY, CDR2 SVGAGI. The CDR3 reads CASSTGTAYEQYF. The CDR3 DNA reads TGTGCCAGCAGCACGGGGACAGCCTACGAGCAGTACTTC.

The V and J genes are TRBV30 and TRBJ2-3; 12 bases are shared with TRBD1. CDR1 GTSNPN and CDR2 SVGIG come from the germline V gene (reference sequence). There are 14 residues in the CDR3. J was trimmed by 5 bases and V by 3 bases; bases with no gene match: 3. CDR3 sequence: CAWSGTGGVDTQYF. CDR3 nucleotides: TGTGCCTGGAGCGGGACAGGGGGCGTAGATACGCAGTATTTT.

The CDR3 region is CASSEHSQGGQFF. The CDR3 DNA follows: TGTGCCAGCAGTGAGCACTCCCAGGGGGGGCAGTTCTTC. The rearrangement joins TRBV2 to TRBJ2-1; D is possibly TRBD1 (7 bases). The CDR3 is made up of 13 amino acids. The germline gives CDR1 SNHLY, CDR2 FYNNEI. Trimming took off 3 bases at V and 12 bases at J, with 15 bases between the two ends.

V gene TRBV5-5 combines with J gene TRBJ2-7, with D perhaps matching TRBD2 (6 bases). The CDR3 runs 13 residues. Trimming removed 4 bases at V and 4 bases at J, with 12 bases between. Germline loops: CDR1 SGHKS, CDR2 YYEKEE (reference sequence). The CDR3 sequence: CASSDGGVYEQYF. The CDR3 DNA follows: TGTGCCAGCAGCGATGGCGGGGTATACGAGCAGTACTTC.

The J gene is TRBJ1-1, the V gene TRBV7-6; 8 bases line up with TRBD1. The V segment lost 5 bases and the J segment 5 bases; nucleotides outside the gene matches: 16. This CDR3 has 17 residues. Germline values: CDR1 SGHVS, CDR2 FNYEAQ. The CDR3 protein is CASSRYGQGKMGTEAFF. CDR3 nucleotide sequence: TGTGCCAGCAGCCGATACGGACAGGGAAAAATGGGGACTGAAGCTTTCTTT.

The chain couples TRBV5-1 to TRBJ2-3; TRBD2 agrees at 9 bases. The CDR3 contains 17 residues. V was clipped by 2 bases and J by 3 bases; unmatched bases: 10. Germline V gene sequence: CDR1 SGHRS, CDR2 YFSETQ. CDR3 region: CASSFRSLAGVTDTQYF. Here the CDR3 DNA reads TGCGCCAGCAGCTTTCGCTCGTTAGCGGGGGTTACAGATACGCAGTATTTT.

This chain connects TRBV7-2 to TRBJ1-1, with TRBD1 matching over 7 bases. CDR1 and CDR2 (germline): SGHTA, FQGNSA. Unmatched junction bases numbered 6, after V lost 3 bases and J lost 5 bases. There are 14 residues in the CDR3. The CDR3 sequence: CASSLQGEVTEAFF. The DNA of the CDR3 is TGTGCCAGCAGCTTGCAGGGGGAGGTGACTGAAGCTTTCTTT.

V and J are TRBV4-1 and TRBJ1-2; 9 positions match TRBD1. Germline loops: CDR1 MGHRA, CDR2 YSYEKL. J lost 7 bases, V lost 0 bases, and 15 bases had no gene match. The length of the CDR3 is 18 residues. CDR3: CASSQEGLTGQGVGGYTF. CDR3 in DNA: TGCGCCAGCAGCCAAGAGGGCCTGACGGGACAGGGTGTTGGTGGCTACACCTTC.

The V call is TRBV6-6, the J call TRBJ2-7, with 8 bases aligning to TRBD1. V was clipped by 5 bases and J by 7 bases; unmatched bases: 13. Germline CDR1 MNHNY, CDR2 SVGAGI (reference sequence). The CDR3 is made up of 15 amino acids. The CDR3 coding sequence is TGTGCCAGCAGTCCCCCAGGGACAGGCCCTCGGGAGCAGTACTTC. Protein product: CASSPPGTGPREQYF.

This chain links TRBV5-1 with TRBJ2-6; 8 bases map to TRBD1. J lost 0 bases, V lost 4 bases, and 3 bases had no gene match. The CDR3 spans 16 residues. CDR1 SGHRS and CDR2 YFSETQ come from the germline V gene. CDR3 residues: CASSRGQGSGANVLTF. The DNA of the CDR3 is TGCGCCAGCAGCCGCGGACAGGGCTCTGGGGCCAACGTCCTGACTTTC.

V is TRBV11-3 and J is TRBJ2-5; a weak D match, TRBD1 (5 bases). This CDR3 spans 13 amino acids. Germline V lookup: CDR1 SGHNT, CDR2 YENEEA. V lost 4 bases, J lost 5 bases, and 11 bases lay in between. CDR3 amino acids: CASSYQPGETQYF. CDR3 sequence (DNA): TGTGCCAGCAGCTATCAGCCAGGGGAGACCCAGTACTTC. The entire variable domain, with the rest obtained from reference TRBV11-3 and TRBJ2-5, is as follows: EAGVVQSPRYKIIEKKQPVAFWCNPISGHNTLYWYLQNLGQGPELLIRYENEEAVDDSQLPKDRFSAERLKGVDSTLKIQPAELGDSAVYLCASSYQPGETQYFGPGTRLLVL.

The J gene is TRBJ1-5, the V gene TRBV7-8; possibly TRBD1 for D (6 bases). Per the germline V gene, CDR1 is SGHVS and CDR2 is FQNEAQ. The CDR3 consists of 16 residues. Trimming cost V 5 bases and J 0 bases, with 14 bases left between them. CDR3 in DNA: TGTGCCAGCAGCGAGCGGACAGTGGATAGCAATCAGCCCCAGCATTTT. This codes for CASSERTVDSNQPQHF.

The chain couples TRBV28 to TRBJ1-6; D not resolved. Trimming shortened V by 1 base and J by 10 bases, and 11 bases separated the two germline ends. The CDR3 contains 14 residues. Germline values: CDR1 MDHEN, CDR2 SYDVKM. CDR3 region: CASSLLSGGSPLHF. The CDR3 coding sequence is TGTGCCAGCAGTTTATTATCCGGAGGGTCACCCCTCCACTTT. The full variable domain, in which reference TRBV28 and TRBJ1-6 provide the parts outside the CDR3, is DVKVTQSSRYLVKRTGEKVFLECVQDMDHENMFWYRQDPGLGLRLIYFSYDVKMKEKGDIPEGYSVSREKKERFSLILESASTNQTSMYLCASSLLSGGSPLHFGNGTRLTVT.

This clone appeared once. The genes are TRBV11-2 and TRBJ2-7; 8 bases map to TRBD2. CDR1 is SGHAT and CDR2 is FQNNGV in the germline V gene. J lost 3 bases, V lost 4 bases, and 11 bases had no gene match. The CDR3 spans 16 residues. DNA of the CDR3: TGTGCCAGCAGCTCAGTATTAACTAGCGGTTTCTACGAGCAGTACTTC. Amino acid sequence: CASSSVLTSGFYEQYF.

The genes are TRBV7-9 and TRBJ1-2; perhaps TRBD1 as D (6 bases). The ends were cut back, 0 bases at V and 13 bases at J, with 9 bases in the middle. The CDR3 is 11 amino acids. Germline assignment: CDR1 SEHNR and CDR2 FQNEAQ (reference sequence). CDR3 region: CASSLAGGPTF. CDR3 bases: TGTGCCAGCAGCTTAGCTGGGGGCCCCACCTTC.

This chain uses TRBV5-6 with TRBJ1-5, with D perhaps matching TRBD1 (6 bases). Germline lookup yields CDR1 SGHDT and CDR2 YYEEEE. V was shortened by 3 bases and J by 0 bases, with 10 bases between the two germline ends. This CDR3 has 15 residues. The CDR3 protein is CASSSRQASNQPQHF. CDR3 nucleotide sequence: TGTGCCAGCAGCTCCCGACAGGCTAGCAATCAGCCCCAGCATTTT. The full variable domain, rest sourced from reference TRBV5-6 and TRBJ1-5, is DAGVTQSPTHLIKTRGQQVTLRCSPKSGHDTVSWYQQALGQGPQFIFQYYEEEERQRGNFPDRFSGHQFPNYSSELNVNALLLGDSALYLCASSSRQASNQPQHFGDGTRLSIL.

This chain uses TRBV5-1 with TRBJ2-1; 11 bases fit TRBD2. This CDR3 has 16 amino acids. Germline-derived CDR1 and CDR2 are SGHRS and YFSETQ. With V trimmed by 0 bases and J by 3 bases, 2 bases remained unmatched. CDR3 bases: TGCGCCAGCAGCTTGGAACTAGCGGGGGTCTACAATGAGCAGTTCTTC. Encoded protein: CASSLELAGVYNEQFF.

This chain links TRBV5-4 with TRBJ2-2; 9 positions match TRBD2. Germline V gene data show CDR1 as SGHNT and CDR2 as YYREEE (reference sequence). V was clipped by 2 bases and J by 5 bases; unmatched bases: 10. The CDR3 sequence is 17 residues long. In DNA form, the CDR3 reads TGTGCCAGCAGCTTTCCTTCCGGGACTAGCCTTACCGGGGAGCTGTTTTTT. Translating it yields CASSFPSGTSLTGELFF.

The chain recombines TRBV19 with TRBJ2-1, with a tentative D call TRBD2 (5 bases). V was pared by 7 bases and J by 10 bases, with 11 bases between. The CDR3 is 11 residues long. Germline V CDR1 and CDR2: LNHDA, SQIVND (reference sequence). Written as DNA, the CDR3 is TGTGCCAGTACCCTGAGAGGGGAGCAGTTCTTC. It specifies CASTLRGEQFF.